Presented here are 8 T cell receptor beta chains from one specimen sequenced in a study of identical twins. TCRdb fed the 5' RACE reads into MiXCR, producing one record per CDR3 protein. The sample contains roughly 710,000 distinct CDR3 sequences, roughly 6% of which appear only once. Sequenced: naive T cells sorted from blood. The receptor set was obtained from a young man in good health.

The rearrangement uses TRBV21-1 and TRBJ2-6; the D call TRBD2 from the table was never checked on the DNA. TRBV21-1 is reported as a pseudogene. The CDR3 loop spans 17 amino acids. The CDR3 DNA reads TGTGCCAGCAGCAAGGGGAGGGCGGGGACTGGGGCCAACGTCCTGACTTTC. Translation gives CASSKGRAGTGANVLTF.

This clonotype has at least ten counts. The CDR3 protein is CASSPGRENTEAFF. CDR3 in DNA: TGCGCCAGCAGCCCCGGGCGCGAAAACACTGAAGCTTTCTTT. This chain links TRBV4-3 with TRBJ1-1; D not certain. CDR1 LGHNA and CDR2 YSLEER come from the germline V gene. The CDR3 length is 14 residues. The V end lost 4 bases, the J end lost 2 bases, and 11 bases lay between the germline ends.

In its sample, this clonotype was seen a few times. The chain employs TRBV28 and TRBJ1-5; TRBD1 is a possible D gene (6 bases). Trimming took 5 bases from V and 5 from J, leaving 10 bases between them. The germline CDR1 and CDR2 sequences are MDHEN and SYDVKM. The CDR3 sequence is 13 residues long. CDR3 DNA sequence: TGTGCCAGCAGTACCGCAGGGGATCAGCCCCAGCATTTT. It yields the protein CASSTAGDQPQHF.

This clonotype was counted only a few times. The V gene is TRBV24-1, the J gene TRBJ2-5; weak D call: TRBD2 (6 bases). The CDR3 is 11 residues long. V was cut by 10 bases and J by 7 bases, with 12 bases left in between. Germline CDR1 reads KGHDR; CDR2 reads SFDVKD. Here the CDR3 reads CATGLGGTQYF. DNA of the CDR3: TGTGCCACGGGACTTGGGGGGACCCAGTACTTC.

CDR3 in amino acids: CASSRPGDRETQYF. CDR3 DNA: TGTGCCAGTAGCCGGCCAGGGGATCGAGAGACCCAGTACTTC. The rearrangement uses TRBV19 and TRBJ2-5, with TRBD1 as a possible D gene (6 bases). Trimming left V 6 bases short and J 4 bases short, with 15 bases between. Germline loops: CDR1 LNHDA, CDR2 SQIVND (reference sequence). The CDR3 is 14 amino acids. The complete variable domain, with remaining parts taken from reference TRBV19 and TRBJ2-5, reads DGGITQSPKYLFRKEGQNVTLSCEQNLNHDAMYWYRQDPGQGLRLIYYSQIVNDFQKGDIAEGYSVSREKKESFPLTVTSAQKNPTAFYLCASSRPGDRETQYFGPGTRLLVL.

This chain connects TRBV12-3 or TRBV12-4 to TRBJ2-4; a weak D match, TRBD1 (5 bases). This CDR3 has 13 residues. V was clipped by 6 bases and J by 5 bases, with 11 bases between them. This CDR3 is CASSLKTENIQYF. Here the CDR3 DNA reads TGTGCCAGCAGCTTAAAGACAGAAAACATTCAGTACTTC.

This rearrangement joins TRBV7-3 to TRBJ1-1; no definite D call. This CDR3 has 14 residues. V gave up 5 bases and J gave up 0 bases, with 10 bases separating them. Per germline, CDR1 SGHTA and CDR2 FQGTGA. The CDR3 loop is CASSPNPMNTEAFF. The CDR3 DNA reads TGTGCCAGCAGCCCCAACCCCATGAACACTGAAGCTTTCTTT.

The chain links TRBV7-8 to TRBJ2-1, with 8 bases aligning to TRBD1. J lost 8 bases, V lost 3 bases, and 15 bases had no gene match. There are 17 residues in the CDR3. Germline assignment: CDR1 SGHVS and CDR2 FQNEAQ. In nucleotides, the CDR3 is TGTGCCAGCAGCTTCGCTCCGCAGGGGGCCCAGGTATATGAGCAGTTCTTC. Amino acid sequence: CASSFAPQGAQVYEQFF.